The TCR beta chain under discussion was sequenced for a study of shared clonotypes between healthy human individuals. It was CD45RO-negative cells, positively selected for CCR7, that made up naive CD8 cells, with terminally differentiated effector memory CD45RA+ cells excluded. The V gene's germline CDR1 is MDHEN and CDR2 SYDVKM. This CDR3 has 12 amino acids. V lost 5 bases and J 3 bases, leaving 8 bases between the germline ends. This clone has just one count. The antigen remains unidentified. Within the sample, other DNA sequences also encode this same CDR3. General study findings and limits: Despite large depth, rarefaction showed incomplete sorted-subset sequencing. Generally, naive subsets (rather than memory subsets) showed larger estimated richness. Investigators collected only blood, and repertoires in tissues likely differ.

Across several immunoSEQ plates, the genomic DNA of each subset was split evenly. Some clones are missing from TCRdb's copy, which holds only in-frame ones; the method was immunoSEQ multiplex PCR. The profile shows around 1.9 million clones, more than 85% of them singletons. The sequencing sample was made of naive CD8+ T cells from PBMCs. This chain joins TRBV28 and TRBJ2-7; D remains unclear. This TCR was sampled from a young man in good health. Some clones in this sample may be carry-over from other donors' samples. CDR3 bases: TGTGCCAGCAGTCCCCCCGGCTACGAGCAGTACTTC. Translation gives CASSPPGYEQYF.